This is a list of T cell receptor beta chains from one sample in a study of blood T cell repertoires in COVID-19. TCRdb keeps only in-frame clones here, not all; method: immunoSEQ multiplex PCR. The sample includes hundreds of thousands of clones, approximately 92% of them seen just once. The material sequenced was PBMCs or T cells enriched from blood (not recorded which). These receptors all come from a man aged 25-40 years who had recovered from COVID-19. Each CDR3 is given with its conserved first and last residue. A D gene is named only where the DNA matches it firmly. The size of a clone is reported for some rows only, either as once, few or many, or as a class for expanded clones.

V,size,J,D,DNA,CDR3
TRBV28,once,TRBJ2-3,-,TGTGCCAGCAGAACAGGGTCAGATACGCAGTATTTT,CASRTGSDTQYF
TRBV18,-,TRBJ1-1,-,TGTGCCAGCTCACCTGCGGGCGTCAGATCGAACACTGAAGCTTTCTTT,CASSPAGVRSNTEAFF
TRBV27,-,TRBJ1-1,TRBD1,TGTGCCAGCGGCGGGACAGGGATCACTGAAGCTTTCTTT,CASGGTGITEAFF
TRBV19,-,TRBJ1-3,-,TGTGCCAGTAGAAGGGCCGCTAGCTACTCTGGAAACACCATATATTTT,CASRRAASYSGNTIYF
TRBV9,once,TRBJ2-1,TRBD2,TGTGCCAGCAGCGGAAGACTAGCGGGACCCTACAATGAGCAGTTCTTC,CASSGRLAGPYNEQFF
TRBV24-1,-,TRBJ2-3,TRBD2,TGTGCCACCAGCCCGGGGCTAGCGGACACAGATACGCAGTATTTT,CATSPGLADTDTQYF
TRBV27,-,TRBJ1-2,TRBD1,TGTGCCAGCAGCCGGGACAGGGGGGATCGTGGCTACACCTTC,CASSRDRGDRGYTF
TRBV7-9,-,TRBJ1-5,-,TGTGCCAGCAGCTTCGGGGGGGGTGAGCCCCAGCATTTT,CASSFGGGEPQHF
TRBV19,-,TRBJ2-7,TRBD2,TGTGCCAGTAGTATGCAGCGGGGCTCCTACGAGCAGTACTTC,CASSMQRGSYEQYF
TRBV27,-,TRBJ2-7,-,-,CASSTSRELAYEQYF
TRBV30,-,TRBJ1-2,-,TGTGCCTGGAGTCGACCCGGGTATGGCTACACCTTC,CAWSRPGYGYTF
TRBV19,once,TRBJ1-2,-,TGTGCCAGTAGTATACAACAGGACGTCTTAGACTACACCTTC,CASSIQQDVLDYTF
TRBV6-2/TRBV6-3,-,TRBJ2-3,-,TGTGCCAGCAGCCTGACTAGGGCAACAGATACGCAGTATTTT,CASSLTRATDTQYF
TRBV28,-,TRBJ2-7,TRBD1,TGTGCCAGCAATAGGGACAGGGAGTACGAGCAGTACTTC,CASNRDREYEQYF
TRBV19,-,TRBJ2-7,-,TGTGCCAGTAGTGCTGCAGGGGACTACGAGCAGTACTTC,CASSAAGDYEQYF
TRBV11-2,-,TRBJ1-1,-,TGTGCCAGCAGCTTAGCTTTTAGGCCGGAGGACACTGAAGCTTTCTTT,CASSLAFRPEDTEAFF
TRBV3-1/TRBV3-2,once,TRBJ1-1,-,TGTGCCAGCAGCCGCTATAGCGGCACTGAAGCTTTCTTT,CASSRYSGTEAFF
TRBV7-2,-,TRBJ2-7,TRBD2,TGTGCCAGCAGCCCGGGGGGGTCTATAAACGAGCAGTACTTC,CASSPGGSINEQYF
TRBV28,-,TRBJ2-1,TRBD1,TGTGCCAGCAGTCCACACGACAGGGCGGACAATGAGCAGTTCTTC,CASSPHDRADNEQFF
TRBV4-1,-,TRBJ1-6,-,TGCGCCAGCAGCCAAGTGGACACGGATTCACCCCTCCACTTT,CASSQVDTDSPLHF
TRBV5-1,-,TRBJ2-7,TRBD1,TGCGCCAGCAGCTCCCGGGACAGGCCGAGATACGAGCAGTACTTC,CASSSRDRPRYEQYF
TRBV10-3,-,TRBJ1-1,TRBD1,TGTGCCATCAGTGAATCCTCAGGGGGTGGGAACACTGAAGCTTTCTTT,CAISESSGGGNTEAFF
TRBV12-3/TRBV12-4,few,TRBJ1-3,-,TGTGCCAGCAGTCCAGCGGGTGGAAACACCATATATTTT,CASSPAGGNTIYF
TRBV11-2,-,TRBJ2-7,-,TGTGCCAGCAGCTTAGGTCCGGGGTACGAGCAGTACTTC,CASSLGPGYEQYF
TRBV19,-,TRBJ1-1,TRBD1,TGTGCCAGTGCTAGGGGGCGTTGGGCGAACACTGAAGCTTTCTTT,CASARGRWANTEAFF
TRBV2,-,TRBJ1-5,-,TGTGCCAGCAGCCCCGGAATCGGAGGCAATCAGCCCCAGCATTTT,CASSPGIGGNQPQHF
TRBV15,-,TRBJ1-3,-,TGTGCCACCAGCAGAGCGGTGGGAGGATACTCTGGAAACACCATATATTTT,CATSRAVGGYSGNTIYF
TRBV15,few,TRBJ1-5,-,TGTGCCACCAGCAGAGTTGACACCCTTAATCAGCCCCAGCATTTT,CATSRVDTLNQPQHF
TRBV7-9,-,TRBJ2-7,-,TGTGCCAGCAGCCTAAAACAGGGACCCAACTACGAGCAGTACTTC,CASSLKQGPNYEQYF
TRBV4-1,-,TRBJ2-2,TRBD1,TGCGCCAGCAGCCAAGATTCCGGACAGGGGAACACCGGGGAGCTGTTTTTT,CASSQDSGQGNTGELFF
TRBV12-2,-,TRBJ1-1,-,TGTGCAAGTCGCTTAGCGCGGAGGAGCATGAACACTGAAGCTTTCTTT,CASRLARRSMNTEAFF
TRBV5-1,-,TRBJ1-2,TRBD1,TGCGCCAGCAGCTTGCCCGGACAGGGGGCGGGCTATGGCTACACCTTC,CASSLPGQGAGYGYTF
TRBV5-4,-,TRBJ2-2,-,TGTGCCAGCAGCCGCCCTTCGGGGGACACCGGGGAGCTGTTTTTT,CASSRPSGDTGELFF
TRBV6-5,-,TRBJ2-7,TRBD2,TGTGCCAGCAGGCCCTTAGCGGGGGACTCCTACGAGCAGTACTTC,CASRPLAGDSYEQYF
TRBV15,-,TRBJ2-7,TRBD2,TGTGCCACCAGCAGAGGGGGGGGGAACTACGAGCAGTACTTC,CATSRGGGNYEQYF
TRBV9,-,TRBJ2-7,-,TGTGCCAGCAGCGTAGACCTAGGAACCAGCTCCTACGAGCAGTACTTC,CASSVDLGTSSYEQYF
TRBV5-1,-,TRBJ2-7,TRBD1,TGCGCCAGCAGCCGAACGGGACAGGGGAACGAGCAGTACTTC,CASSRTGQGNEQYF
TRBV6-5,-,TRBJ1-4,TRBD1,TGTGCCAGCGGACGCCCGGGACAGGGGAATGAAAAACTGTTTTTT,CASGRPGQGNEKLFF
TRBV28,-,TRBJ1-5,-,TGTGCCAGCAGTTTGTTTCGGGGACAGCCCCAGCATTTT,CASSLFRGQPQHF